These 25 T cell receptor beta chains originate from one sample sequenced in a study of T-cell reconstitution after alpha-beta-depleted transplantation in children (dated by TCRdb to between 2015 and 2016). Library preparation used PCR. Instrument on record: Illumina HiSeq 2500. Molecular barcoding was employed in the preparation of TCR libraries, with unique molecular identifiers being used to normalize TCRbeta repertoire quantification. TCRdb reprocessing: public reads trimmed at Q25 with fastp, clones called with MiXCR, in-frame beta chains kept. Merged by CDR3 protein, the rows form single entries marked with the most common genes and DNA. For this sample there are approximately 640,000 distinct CDR3 sequences; about 15% appear just once. The ten largest clones add up to approximately 1% of the sample. Sequences were derived from PBMCs from the stem cell graft donor, sampled from the stem cell graft. Receptors were obtained from a human donor who donated a stem cell graft to a child with acute myeloid leukemia.

The sample holds a few counts of this clonotype. The chain recombines TRBV6-2 or TRBV6-3 with TRBJ2-5; D possibly corresponds to TRBD2 (7 bases). Trimming stripped 8 bases from V and 1 base from J, with 14 bases between. The CDR3 sequence is 14 residues long. Germline CDR1 reads MNHEY; CDR2 reads SVGEGT. CDR3 nucleotide sequence: TGTGCCAGCGCCGTGGGGGGGGCCCAAGAGACCCAGTACTTC. It codes for CASAVGGAQETQYF.

This sequence joins TRBV11-1 and TRBJ2-3; D unresolved. Germline V lookup: CDR1 SGHAT, CDR2 FQDESV (reference sequence). V was pared by 2 bases and J by 0 bases, with 18 bases between. This CDR3 contains 18 residues. Here the CDR3 reads CASSLRPSWVSSTDTQYF. CDR3 coding DNA: TGTGCCAGCAGCTTAAGGCCGTCATGGGTCTCTAGCACAGATACGCAGTATTTT.

This clonotype has at least ten counts. The J gene is TRBJ2-5, the V gene TRBV5-8; TRBD1 might be the D (7 bases). This CDR3 region has 18 residues. Germline V gene lookup returns CDR1 SGHTS and CDR2 YDEGEE. V lost 4 bases to trimming and J lost 2 bases, with 24 bases between them. DNA for the CDR3: TGTGCCAGCAGCCTGGGACAGCCTCAGGGAGGAGCTCAAGAGACCCAGTACTTC. Protein sequence: CASSLGQPQGGAQETQYF.

The chain recombines TRBV6-5 with TRBJ2-3; weak D call: TRBD1 (6 bases). V shed 2 bases and J shed 0 bases, with 12 bases lying between them. Germline CDR1 MNHEY, CDR2 SVGAGI. This CDR3 spans 16 amino acids. For the CDR3, the DNA is TGTGCCAGCAGTTACCCGACAGGACCCAGCACAGATACGCAGTATTTT. Amino acids: CASSYPTGPSTDTQYF.

The J gene is TRBJ1-5, the V gene TRBV10-3, with D perhaps TRBD1 (5 bases). CDR1 is ENHRY and CDR2 is SYGVKD in the germline V gene. The V end lost 2 bases, the J end lost 8 bases, and 13 bases lay between the germline ends. The CDR3 has 14 amino acids. CDR3: CAISEGQGREPQHF. CDR3 nucleotides: TGTGCCATCAGTGAGGGGCAGGGTAGGGAGCCCCAGCATTTT.

This clonotype has ten or more counts. The chain links TRBV15 to TRBJ1-3; weak D call: TRBD1 (5 bases). The CDR3 is made up of 20 amino acids. Trimming took 3 bases from V and 0 from J, leaving 24 bases between them. Germline V gene sequence: CDR1 LNHNV, CDR2 YYDKDF (reference sequence). The CDR3 DNA follows: TGTGCCACCAGCAGGGACCTTTTGAGGAAGACAGCGATCTCTGGAAACACCATATATTTT. Amino acids: CATSRDLLRKTAISGNTIYF.

The table lists this clonotype with many counts. The chain joins TRBV29-1 to TRBJ1-2; D possibly corresponds to TRBD1 (5 bases). V was trimmed by 6 bases and J by 4 bases, leaving 15 bases between them. CDR3 length: 13 amino acids. The germline gives CDR1 SQVTM, CDR2 ANQGSEA. In DNA form, the CDR3 reads TGCAGCGTCATGGGGGGTTTAATCTATGGCTACACCTTC. Translation gives CSVMGGLIYGYTF. Based on the CDR3 plus reference TRBV29-1 and TRBJ1-2, the full variable domain is SAVISQKPSRDICQRGTSLTIQCQVDSQVTMMFWYRQQPGQSLTLIATANQGSEATYESGFVIDKFPISRPNLTFSTLTVSNMSPEDSSIYLCSVMGGLIYGYTFGSGTRLTVV.

The sample holds many counts of this clonotype. The chain joins TRBV20-1 to TRBJ1-5; D is undetermined. CDR1 is DFQATT and CDR2 is SNEGSKA in the germline V gene (reference sequence). V dropped 2 bases and J dropped 11 bases, with 13 bases sitting between them. The CDR3 covers 12 residues. CDR3 sequence reads: CSARKGPFAQHF. Here the CDR3 DNA reads TGCAGTGCTAGAAAGGGTCCATTTGCCCAGCATTTT.

V gene TRBV20-1 combines with J gene TRBJ1-5; possible D gene TRBD1, 5 bases. The CDR3 contains 13 residues. Germline V gives CDR1 DFQATT, CDR2 SNEGSKA (reference sequence). Trimming removed 6 bases from V and 4 bases from J, with 13 bases in between. In DNA, the CDR3 is TGCAGTGCCCAGTCGCGACAGAATCAGCCCCAGCATTTT. This gives the protein CSAQSRQNQPQHF.

This clonotype was counted at least ten times. This chain links TRBV20-1 with TRBJ2-3; D possibly matches TRBD1 or TRBD2 (5 bases each). Germline assignment: CDR1 DFQATT and CDR2 SNEGSKA (reference sequence). Trimming left V 4 bases short and J 3 bases short, with 17 bases between. This CDR3 region has 15 residues. The CDR3 loop reads CSAIPGRDRTDTQYF. The CDR3 region has the DNA TGCAGTGCTATTCCAGGGAGAGATAGAACAGATACGCAGTATTTT.

This clonotype was observed at least ten times. The chain uses TRBV7-2 and TRBJ2-3; 9 bases line up with TRBD2. Losses at the gene ends were 1 base for V and 1 base for J; bases not matched to a gene: 3. Germline lookup yields CDR1 SGHTA and CDR2 FQGNSA. The length of the CDR3 is 16 residues. The CDR3 protein is CASSLVGGGGTDTQYF. In nucleotides, the CDR3 is TGTGCCAGCAGCTTAGTGGGCGGGGGGGGCACAGATACGCAGTATTTT.

There are a few counts of this clonotype. The chain couples TRBV12-3 or TRBV12-4 to TRBJ2-7; the D gene could be TRBD1 or TRBD2 (5 bases each). The CDR3 sequence is 13 residues long. The ends were cut back, 2 bases at V and 7 bases at J, with 12 bases in the middle. CDR3: CASSLWVWGEQYF. The CDR3 DNA follows: TGTGCCAGCAGTTTATGGGTTTGGGGGGAGCAGTACTTC.

This clonotype has ten or more counts. The genes are TRBV6-1 and TRBJ1-5; 7 bases align to TRBD1. This CDR3 contains 14 residues. CDR1 and CDR2 (germline): MNHNS, SASEGT. The J segment lost 9 bases and the V segment lost 7 bases, leaving 12 bases of the junction unmatched. CDR3 residues: CASTTTGDQGPQHF. The CDR3 nucleotides are TGTGCCAGCACCACAACAGGGGACCAGGGGCCCCAGCATTTT.

This clonotype came up many times. The chain recombines TRBV20-1 with TRBJ1-4; D might be TRBD1 (5 bases). The CDR3 consists of 14 residues. The germline CDR1 and CDR2 sequences are DFQATT and SNEGSKA (reference sequence). V was clipped by 3 bases and J by 8 bases, with 16 bases between them. The CDR3 DNA reads as TGCAGTGCTAGGGGGGAGGGAGGGCGAGAAAAACTGTTTTTT. Translating gives CSARGEGGREKLFF.

This clonotype was seen many times. The chain is built from TRBV20-1 and TRBJ2-5, with TRBD2 matching over 11 bases. The CDR3 totals 15 residues. V dropped 5 bases and J dropped 2; count of bases not matched to a gene: 7. In germline, CDR1 is DFQATT, CDR2 SNEGSKA (reference sequence). CDR3 DNA: TGCAGTGCTGGGACTAGCGGAAAAAATCAAGAGACCCAGTACTTC. This encodes CSAGTSGKNQETQYF.

This clonotype was seen repeatedly, ten times or more. The chain couples TRBV5-5 to TRBJ1-5, with TRBD1 identical over 7 bases. CDR1 and CDR2 (germline): SGHKS, YYEKEE (reference sequence). V gave up 4 bases and J gave up 6 bases; unmatched junction bases: 7. The CDR3 is 14 amino acids. CDR3 in DNA: TGTGCCAGCAGCGAGAGACAGGGAAGTCAGCCCCAGCATTTT. This gives the protein CASSERQGSQPQHF.

The chain combines TRBV29-1 with TRBJ2-3; D ambiguous. The CDR3 has 13 amino acids. Trimming cost V 4 bases and J 0 bases, with 8 bases left between them. Germline V CDR1 and CDR2: SQVTM, ANQGSEA. This CDR3 is CSVAWSSTDTQYF. The CDR3 DNA follows: TGCAGCGTTGCGTGGTCTAGCACAGATACGCAGTATTTT.

This chain uses TRBV4-1 with TRBJ2-2; D may be TRBD1 (6 bases). The CDR3 length is 15 residues. The germline CDR1 and CDR2 sequences are MGHRA and YSYEKL. The V end was cut by 1 base, the J end by 4 bases, with 10 bases between. CDR3 coding DNA: TGCGCCAGCAGCCAAGGGACAGCACCCACCGGGGAGCTGTTTTTT. Translating it yields CASSQGTAPTGELFF.

This clonotype was counted ten times or more. The chain employs TRBV29-1 and TRBJ2-3, with 8 bases fitting TRBD1. Germline lookup yields CDR1 SQVTM and CDR2 ANQGSEA. V lost 7 bases, J lost 1 base, and 7 bases stayed unmatched. The CDR3 is 14 residues long. The CDR3 is CSGQGIGRTDTQYF. CDR3 nucleotide sequence: TGCAGCGGACAGGGGATTGGACGCACAGATACGCAGTATTTT.

There are a few counts of this clonotype. The chain uses TRBV20-1 and TRBJ2-7, with D possibly matching TRBD1 (5 bases). Germline lookup yields CDR1 DFQATT and CDR2 SNEGSKA (reference sequence). The CDR3 is made up of 13 amino acids. Trimming removed 6 bases at V and 3 bases at J, with 15 bases between. CDR3 sequence (DNA): TGCAGTGCCAGCCTGCAGGGTGGCTACGAGCAGTACTTC. Amino acids: CSASLQGGYEQYF.

This chain joins TRBV20-1 and TRBJ2-5, with 8 bases identical to TRBD2. This CDR3 has 17 residues. The trim removed 0 bases at V and 3 bases at J, leaving 12 bases unmatched. Germline CDR1 DFQATT, CDR2 SNEGSKA (reference sequence). The CDR3: CSARDRTGGSGKETQYF. In nucleotides, the CDR3 is TGCAGTGCTAGAGATAGGACGGGGGGGAGCGGAAAAGAGACCCAGTACTTC.

The V gene is TRBV12-3 or TRBV12-4, the J gene TRBJ2-1; D is possibly TRBD1 (6 bases). This CDR3 contains 17 residues. V lost 11 bases, J lost 4 bases, and 27 bases lay in between. The CDR3 bases are TGTGCCGTGCAGGGGTCCCAGACAGCGAGGGGGTACAATGAGCAGTTCTTC. Translating it yields CAVQGSQTARGYNEQFF.

This clonotype was seen ten or more times. This chain uses TRBV20-1 with TRBJ2-1, with TRBD2 matching 12 bases. From germline, CDR1 is DFQATT and CDR2 SNEGSKA (reference sequence). The CDR3 is made up of 15 amino acids. V lost 5 bases to trimming and J lost 7 bases; unmatched junction nucleotides: 9. CDR3 protein: CSAYRGLAGLNEQFF. DNA of the CDR3: TGCAGTGCTTACCGAGGACTAGCGGGGTTAAATGAGCAGTTCTTC.

This chain links TRBV29-1 with TRBJ2-5; TRBD1 aligns across 7 bases. Germline trimming cut 5 bases from V and 1 base from J; bases unmatched to any gene: 10. Germline V gene data show CDR1 as SQVTM and CDR2 as ANQGSEA. The CDR3 spans 15 residues. The CDR3 protein is CSVTGTARGQETQYF. DNA for the CDR3: TGCAGCGTTACCGGGACAGCCAGGGGCCAAGAGACCCAGTACTTC.

This clonotype was found many times. Mismatch with germline at one junction end may stem from a read error. The chain links TRBV6-5 to TRBJ2-1, with 10 bases identical to TRBD1. CDR3 length: 17 amino acids. Germline V gene sequence: CDR1 MNHEY, CDR2 SVGAGI. The CDR3 spells CAISSPSSGQGHNEQFF. For the CDR3, the DNA is TGTGCCATCAGTTCCCCGAGTTCGGGACAGGGGCACAATGAGCAGTTCTTC.